These T cell receptor beta chains were read from a single sample in a study of OX40 agonist ivuxolimab in advanced cancers. Using immunoSEQ multiplex PCR, the repertoire was profiled, and TCRdb retains in-frame clones only, with some absent. The profile shows roughly 80,000 clones, more than 80% of them singletons. The sample was CD4+ or CD8+ T cells sorted from blood, taken in a trial of the OX40 agonist ivuxolimab. The receptors shown here come from an adult with an advanced solid tumor such as melanoma, head and neck, liver or kidney cancer. CDR3s include the opening cysteine and the closing phenylalanine or tryptophan. Each record gives: V gene, clone size, J gene, D gene, CDR3 DNA, CDR3 protein. The D gene is left open where the match is weak. Clone size, where shown, is once, few, many, or a class for clones that have expanded.

v_call: TRBV28
clone_size: -
j_call: TRBJ1-4
d_call: TRBD1
cdr3_nt: TGTGCCAGCAGCTCTCCGGGACAGGTATTAAGCGCTAATGAAAAACTGTTTTTT
cdr3_aa: CASSSPGQVLSANEKLFF

v_call: TRBV29-1
clone_size: -
j_call: TRBJ2-6
d_call: TRBD1
cdr3_nt: TGCAGCGTCGCCAGGGGGACTGGGGCCAACGTCCTGACTTTC
cdr3_aa: CSVARGTGANVLTF

v_call: TRBV28
clone_size: -
j_call: TRBJ2-5
d_call: -
cdr3_nt: TGTGCCAGCAGTCCCTGGAATCAAGAGACCCAGTACTTC
cdr3_aa: CASSPWNQETQYF

v_call: TRBV28
clone_size: -
j_call: TRBJ2-1
d_call: TRBD1
cdr3_nt: TGTGCCAGCAGTTTAAGGGGACAGGGGGCTAATGAGCAGTTCTTC
cdr3_aa: CASSLRGQGANEQFF

v_call: TRBV19
clone_size: once
j_call: TRBJ2-5
d_call: TRBD2
cdr3_nt: TGTGCCAGTAGTATCACTAGCGGTTCTCAAGAGACCCAGTACTTC
cdr3_aa: CASSITSGSQETQYF

v_call: TRBV5-6
clone_size: -
j_call: TRBJ2-1
d_call: TRBD1
cdr3_nt: TGTGCCAGCAGCCGTCGTCGGACAGGGCCTTACAATGAGCAGTTCTTC
cdr3_aa: CASSRRRTGPYNEQFF

v_call: TRBV7-3
clone_size: few
j_call: TRBJ1-1
d_call: -
cdr3_nt: TGTGCCAGCAGCTCCGACAGTCGCACTGAAGCTTTCTTT
cdr3_aa: CASSSDSRTEAFF

v_call: TRBV30
clone_size: -
j_call: TRBJ1-6
d_call: TRBD1
cdr3_nt: TGTGCCTGGCAGACAGGGAGCTCCTATAATTCACCCCTCCACTTT
cdr3_aa: CAWQTGSSYNSPLHF

v_call: TRBV4-2
clone_size: -
j_call: TRBJ1-2
d_call: -
cdr3_nt: TGTGCCAGCAGCCAAGTCTCATCTACGAACTATGGCTACACCTTC
cdr3_aa: CASSQVSSTNYGYTF

v_call: TRBV4-1
clone_size: -
j_call: TRBJ2-7
d_call: -
cdr3_nt: TGCGCCAGCAGCCAATACGCCGACGGGGAATCCTACGAGCAGTACTTC
cdr3_aa: CASSQYADGESYEQYF

v_call: TRBV7-2
clone_size: -
j_call: TRBJ1-2
d_call: TRBD1
cdr3_nt: TGTGCCAGCAGCTTAGCTCGGACAGGGGCAGATGGCTACACCTTC
cdr3_aa: CASSLARTGADGYTF

v_call: TRBV6-6
clone_size: -
j_call: TRBJ2-2
d_call: -
cdr3_nt: TGTGCCAGCAGCCCTATAGACACCGGGGAGCTGTTTTTT
cdr3_aa: CASSPIDTGELFF

v_call: TRBV5-1
clone_size: -
j_call: TRBJ2-7
d_call: -
cdr3_nt: TGCGCCAGCAGCCGGGACGGATCCTACGAGCAGTACTTC
cdr3_aa: CASSRDGSYEQYF

v_call: TRBV29-1
clone_size: -
j_call: TRBJ2-5
d_call: TRBD1
cdr3_nt: TGCAGCGTACTAAGGACAGGGGGGTTAGAGACCCAGTACTTC
cdr3_aa: CSVLRTGGLETQYF

v_call: TRBV15
clone_size: -
j_call: TRBJ2-6
d_call: -
cdr3_nt: TGTGCCACCAGCATCCCCGGGGCCAACGTCCTGACTTTC
cdr3_aa: CATSIPGANVLTF

v_call: TRBV5-1
clone_size: few
j_call: TRBJ1-2
d_call: TRBD1
cdr3_nt: TGCGCCAGCTACAGGGGTTTGGGGGAGTCACTTTATGGCTACACCTTC
cdr3_aa: CASYRGLGESLYGYTF

v_call: TRBV6-5
clone_size: -
j_call: TRBJ2-2
d_call: -
cdr3_nt: TGTGCCAGCAGACCCGGTACGGGGATGGTCGGGGAGCTGTTTTTT
cdr3_aa: CASRPGTGMVGELFF

v_call: TRBV15
clone_size: -
j_call: TRBJ2-3
d_call: -
cdr3_nt: TGTGCCACCAGCAGAAGTGACGGGGGATTATCAGATACGCAGTATTTT
cdr3_aa: CATSRSDGGLSDTQYF

v_call: TRBV6-6
clone_size: -
j_call: TRBJ1-5
d_call: -
cdr3_nt: TGTGCCAGCAGTTTGGACTCCGGCGGGAATCAGCCCCAGCATTTT
cdr3_aa: CASSLDSGGNQPQHF

v_call: TRBV7-9
clone_size: -
j_call: TRBJ1-2
d_call: -
cdr3_nt: TGTGCCAGCAGCTTAGGGGGAAGAACAAGTAACTATGGCTACACCTTC
cdr3_aa: CASSLGGRTSNYGYTF

v_call: TRBV18
clone_size: once
j_call: TRBJ1-2
d_call: TRBD1
cdr3_nt: TGTGCCAGCTCACCGGGACAGGGGTGGAATGGCTACACCTTC
cdr3_aa: CASSPGQGWNGYTF

v_call: TRBV7-2
clone_size: -
j_call: TRBJ1-2
d_call: -
cdr3_nt: TGTGCCAGCAGCTTGTCGACAGGAGCTAACTATGGCTACACCTTC
cdr3_aa: CASSLSTGANYGYTF

v_call: TRBV6-6
clone_size: once
j_call: TRBJ2-1
d_call: -
cdr3_nt: TGTGCCAGCAGTTACGACACTTACAATGAGCAGTTCTTC
cdr3_aa: CASSYDTYNEQFF

v_call: TRBV2
clone_size: few
j_call: TRBJ1-6
d_call: -
cdr3_nt: TGTGCCAGCAGCGACGGGAGGACTTATTCACCCCTCCACTTT
cdr3_aa: CASSDGRTYSPLHF

v_call: TRBV7-2
clone_size: -
j_call: TRBJ2-2
d_call: -
cdr3_nt: TGTGCCAGCAGCTTACGGACACAGAACACCGGGGAGCTGTTTTTT
cdr3_aa: CASSLRTQNTGELFF

v_call: TRBV4-3
clone_size: -
j_call: TRBJ2-3
d_call: -
cdr3_nt: TGCGCCAGCAGCCCCCGACCGGGGTCAGATACGCAGTATTTT
cdr3_aa: CASSPRPGSDTQYF

v_call: TRBV11-3
clone_size: -
j_call: TRBJ2-1
d_call: TRBD1
cdr3_nt: TGTGCCAGCAGCAACATCCGGGACAGGGGACGCAATGAGCAGTTCTTC
cdr3_aa: CASSNIRDRGRNEQFF

v_call: TRBV7-3
clone_size: -
j_call: TRBJ2-1
d_call: -
cdr3_nt: TGTGCCAGCAGCTTGGGACTTTACAATGAGCAGTTCTTC
cdr3_aa: CASSLGLYNEQFF

v_call: TRBV9
clone_size: once
j_call: TRBJ2-2
d_call: TRBD2
cdr3_nt: TGTGCCAGCAGCGGTTCAGCGGGAGCCAACACCGGGGAGCTGTTTTTT
cdr3_aa: CASSGSAGANTGELFF

v_call: TRBV19
clone_size: -
j_call: TRBJ2-7
d_call: -
cdr3_nt: TGTGCCAGTAGTTCCGGAAGTTGGGCGGGGCCGTCCTACGAGCAGTACTTC
cdr3_aa: CASSSGSWAGPSYEQYF

v_call: TRBV7-9
clone_size: -
j_call: TRBJ1-1
d_call: -
cdr3_nt: TGTGCCAGCAGCTTAGCTGGGCAGAACACTGAAGCTTTCTTT
cdr3_aa: CASSLAGQNTEAFF

v_call: TRBV5-6
clone_size: -
j_call: TRBJ2-2
d_call: TRBD2
cdr3_nt: TGTGCCAGCAGCTTGCATGGACTAGCGGGAGGGCCGCGCACCGGGGAGCTGTTTTTT
cdr3_aa: CASSLHGLAGGPRTGELFF

v_call: TRBV12-5
clone_size: -
j_call: TRBJ1-5
d_call: -
cdr3_nt: TGTGCTAGTGGTTTTGGGGATAACAATCAGCCCCAGCATTTT
cdr3_aa: CASGFGDNNQPQHF

v_call: TRBV4-2
clone_size: -
j_call: TRBJ1-3
d_call: -
cdr3_nt: TGTGCCAGCAGCCAAGCCGGGCCCGGGGATGGAAACACCATATATTTT
cdr3_aa: CASSQAGPGDGNTIYF

v_call: TRBV15
clone_size: -
j_call: TRBJ1-3
d_call: -
cdr3_nt: TGTGCCACCAGCAGAGATCAGAGCTCTGGAAACACCATATATTTT
cdr3_aa: CATSRDQSSGNTIYF

v_call: TRBV19
clone_size: -
j_call: TRBJ2-3
d_call: -
cdr3_nt: TGTGCCAGTAGAGGTAGAGGGGGGAGCACAGATACGCAGTATTTT
cdr3_aa: CASRGRGGSTDTQYF

v_call: TRBV25-1
clone_size: -
j_call: TRBJ2-7
d_call: TRBD2
cdr3_nt: TGTGCCAGCAGTGATCTCGGGACTAGCGGACGCGAGCAGTACTTC
cdr3_aa: CASSDLGTSGREQYF

v_call: TRBV7-9
clone_size: -
j_call: TRBJ2-2
d_call: -
cdr3_nt: TGTGCCAGCAGCTTAGTCCCCGGGGACACCGGGGAGCTGTTTTTT
cdr3_aa: CASSLVPGDTGELFF

v_call: TRBV7-3
clone_size: -
j_call: TRBJ2-2
d_call: -
cdr3_nt: TGTGCCAGCAGCTTAAGACCCGTGGGGGTTACCGGGGAGCTGTTTTTT
cdr3_aa: CASSLRPVGVTGELFF

v_call: TRBV18
clone_size: -
j_call: TRBJ1-4
d_call: TRBD1
cdr3_nt: TGTGCCAGCTCACCTTACGGGACAGAGAACGAAAAACTGTTTTTT
cdr3_aa: CASSPYGTENEKLFF

v_call: TRBV5-1
clone_size: -
j_call: TRBJ2-1
d_call: TRBD2
cdr3_nt: TGCGCCAGCAGCTCCTACGGTCGGACTAGCGGGAGTAGAAATGAGCAGTTCTTC
cdr3_aa: CASSSYGRTSGSRNEQFF

v_call: TRBV29-1
clone_size: -
j_call: TRBJ2-6
d_call: -
cdr3_nt: TGCAGCGTTACGAGCTCTGGGGCCAACGTCCTGACTTTC
cdr3_aa: CSVTSSGANVLTF

v_call: TRBV18
clone_size: -
j_call: TRBJ2-1
d_call: TRBD1
cdr3_nt: TGTGCCAGCTCACCGGATAGGGCCGGGACAGCCTACAATGAGCAGTTCTTC
cdr3_aa: CASSPDRAGTAYNEQFF

v_call: TRBV2
clone_size: -
j_call: TRBJ1-2
d_call: -
cdr3_nt: TGTGCCAGCAGTGACGGATTCTATGGCTACACCTTC
cdr3_aa: CASSDGFYGYTF

v_call: TRBV7-2
clone_size: -
j_call: TRBJ1-1
d_call: -
cdr3_nt: TGTGCCAGCAGCGTCCTTAAGACGGGCACTGAAGCTTTCTTT
cdr3_aa: CASSVLKTGTEAFF

v_call: TRBV5-1
clone_size: -
j_call: TRBJ2-7
d_call: TRBD1
cdr3_nt: TGCGCCAGCAGCCACGGACAGGCTGGCTACGAGCAGTACTTC
cdr3_aa: CASSHGQAGYEQYF

v_call: TRBV7-3
clone_size: -
j_call: TRBJ2-2
d_call: TRBD2
cdr3_nt: TGTGCCAGCAGCTTAGGTAGCGGGTACACCGGGGAGCTGTTTTTT
cdr3_aa: CASSLGSGYTGELFF

v_call: TRBV2
clone_size: -
j_call: TRBJ2-2
d_call: TRBD2
cdr3_nt: TGTGCCAGCAGTGAGAAAACTAGCGGGAGGGCCGGGGAGCTGTTTTTT
cdr3_aa: CASSEKTSGRAGELFF

v_call: TRBV28
clone_size: -
j_call: TRBJ1-2
d_call: TRBD1
cdr3_nt: TGTGCCAGCAGTTTGCGACAGGGGAATGGCTACACCTTC
cdr3_aa: CASSLRQGNGYTF

v_call: TRBV6-5
clone_size: -
j_call: TRBJ2-5
d_call: -
cdr3_nt: TGTGCCAGCAGTTACTTAGAGACCCAGTACTTC
cdr3_aa: CASSYLETQYF

v_call: TRBV4-2
clone_size: large
j_call: TRBJ1-3
d_call: -
cdr3_nt: TGTGCCAGCAGCCTCGGAACCTACTCGAGCTCTGGAAACACCATATATTTT
cdr3_aa: CASSLGTYSSSGNTIYF

v_call: TRBV18
clone_size: -
j_call: TRBJ2-2
d_call: -
cdr3_nt: TGTGCCAGCTCAAGTCAGGACGGGTCGAACACCGGGGAGCTGTTTTTT
cdr3_aa: CASSSQDGSNTGELFF

v_call: TRBV14
clone_size: -
j_call: TRBJ1-1
d_call: TRBD1
cdr3_nt: TGTGCCAGCAGCCAAGTTGTGGGACAGGCGCGGTTGAACACTGAAGCTTTCTTT
cdr3_aa: CASSQVVGQARLNTEAFF

v_call: TRBV19
clone_size: -
j_call: TRBJ1-3
d_call: -
cdr3_nt: TGTGCCAGTAGTACGTGGCCGGGCCAGCGCTCTGGAAACACCATATATTTT
cdr3_aa: CASSTWPGQRSGNTIYF

v_call: TRBV7-2
clone_size: -
j_call: TRBJ1-1
d_call: -
cdr3_nt: TGTGCCAGCAGCTCCATAAACGTCAGGGTAGGCACTGAAGCTTTCTTT
cdr3_aa: CASSSINVRVGTEAFF